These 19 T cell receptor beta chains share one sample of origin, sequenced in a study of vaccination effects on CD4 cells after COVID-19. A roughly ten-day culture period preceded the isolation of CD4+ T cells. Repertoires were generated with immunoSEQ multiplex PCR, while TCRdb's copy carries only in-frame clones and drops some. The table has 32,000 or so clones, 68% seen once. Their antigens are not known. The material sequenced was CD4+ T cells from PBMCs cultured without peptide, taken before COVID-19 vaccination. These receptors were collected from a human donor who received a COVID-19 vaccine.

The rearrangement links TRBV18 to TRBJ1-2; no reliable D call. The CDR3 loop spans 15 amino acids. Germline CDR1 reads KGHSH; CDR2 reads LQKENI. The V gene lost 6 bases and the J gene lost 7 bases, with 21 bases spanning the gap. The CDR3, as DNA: TGTGCCAGCTCTTACCGGGAGGATTACTATGGTGGCTACACCTTC. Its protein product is CASSYREDYYGGYTF.

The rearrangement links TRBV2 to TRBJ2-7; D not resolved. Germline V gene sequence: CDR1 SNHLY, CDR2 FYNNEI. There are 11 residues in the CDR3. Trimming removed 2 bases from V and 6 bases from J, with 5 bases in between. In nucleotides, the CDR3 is TGTGCCAGCAGTGAATATCTCGAGCAGTACTTC. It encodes CASSEYLEQYF.

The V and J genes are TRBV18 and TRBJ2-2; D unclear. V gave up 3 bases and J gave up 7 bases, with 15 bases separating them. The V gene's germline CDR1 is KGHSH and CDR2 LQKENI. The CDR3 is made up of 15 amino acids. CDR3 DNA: TGTGCCAGCTCACCGGGTCTTCCACGGAACGGGGAGCTGTTTTTT. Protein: CASSPGLPRNGELFF.

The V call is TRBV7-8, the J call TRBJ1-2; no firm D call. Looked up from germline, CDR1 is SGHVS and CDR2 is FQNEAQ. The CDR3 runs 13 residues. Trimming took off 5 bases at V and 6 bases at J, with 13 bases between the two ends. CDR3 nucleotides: TGTGCCAGCAGCCTTTGGTTGGGAAATGGCTACACCTTC. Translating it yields CASSLWLGNGYTF.

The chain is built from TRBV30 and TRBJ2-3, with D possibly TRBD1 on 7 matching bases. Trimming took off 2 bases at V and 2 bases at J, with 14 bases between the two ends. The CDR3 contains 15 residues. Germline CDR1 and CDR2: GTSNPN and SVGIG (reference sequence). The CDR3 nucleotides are TGTGCCTGGAGTTGGACAGGAGGGTTCACAGATACGCAGTATTTT. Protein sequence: CAWSWTGGFTDTQYF.

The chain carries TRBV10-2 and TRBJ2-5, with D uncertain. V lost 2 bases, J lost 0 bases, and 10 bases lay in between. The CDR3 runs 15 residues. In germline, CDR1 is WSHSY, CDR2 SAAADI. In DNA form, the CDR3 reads TGCGCCAGCAGTGAGCCGACAACTAACCAAGAGACCCAGTACTTC. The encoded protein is CASSEPTTNQETQYF.

The CDR3, as DNA: TGTGCCATCGGAGTACTAGCGGGATCCTACGAGCAGTACTTC. Its translation is CAIGVLAGSYEQYF. This sequence joins TRBV10-3 and TRBJ2-7, with 10 bases identical to TRBD2. Germline-derived CDR1 and CDR2 are ENHRY and SYGVKD. V gave up 8 bases and J gave up 1 base; unmatched junction bases: 5. This CDR3 spans 14 amino acids.

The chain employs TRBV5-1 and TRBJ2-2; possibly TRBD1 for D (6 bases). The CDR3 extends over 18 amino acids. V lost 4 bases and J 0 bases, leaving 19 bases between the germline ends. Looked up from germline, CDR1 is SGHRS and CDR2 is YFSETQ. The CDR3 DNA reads TGCGCCAGCAGCCCAGGTTCGGGCAGGGGATCGAACACCGGGGAGCTGTTTTTT. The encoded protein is CASSPGSGRGSNTGELFF.

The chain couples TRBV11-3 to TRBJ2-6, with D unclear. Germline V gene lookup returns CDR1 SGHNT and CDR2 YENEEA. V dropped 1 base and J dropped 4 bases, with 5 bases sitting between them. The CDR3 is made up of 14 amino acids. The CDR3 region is CASSLGGGANVLTF. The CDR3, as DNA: TGTGCCAGCAGCTTAGGTGGAGGGGCCAACGTCCTGACTTTC.

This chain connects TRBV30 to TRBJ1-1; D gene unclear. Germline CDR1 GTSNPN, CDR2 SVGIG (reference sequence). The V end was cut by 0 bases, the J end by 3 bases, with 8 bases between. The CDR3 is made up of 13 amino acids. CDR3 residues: CAWSVQKHTEAFF. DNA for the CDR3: TGTGCCTGGAGTGTACAGAAACACACTGAAGCTTTCTTT. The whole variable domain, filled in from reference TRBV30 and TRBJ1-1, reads SQTIHQWPATLVQPVGSPLSLECTVEGTSNPNLYWYRQAAGRGLQLLFYSVGIGQISSEVPQNLSASRPQDRQFILSSKKLLLSDSGFYLCAWSVQKHTEAFFGQGTRLTVV.

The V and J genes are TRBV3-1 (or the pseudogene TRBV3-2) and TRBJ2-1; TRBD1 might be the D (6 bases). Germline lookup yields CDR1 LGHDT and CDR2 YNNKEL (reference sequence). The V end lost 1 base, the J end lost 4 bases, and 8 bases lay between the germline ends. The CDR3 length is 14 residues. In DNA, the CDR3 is TGTGCCAGCAGCCAAGCCGGACAGTACAATGAGCAGTTCTTC. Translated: CASSQAGQYNEQFF.

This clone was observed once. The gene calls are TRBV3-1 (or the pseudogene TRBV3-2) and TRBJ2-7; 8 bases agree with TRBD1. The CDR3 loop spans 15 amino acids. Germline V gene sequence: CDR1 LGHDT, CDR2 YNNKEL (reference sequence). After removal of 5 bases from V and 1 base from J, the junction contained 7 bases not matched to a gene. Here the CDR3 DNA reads TGTGCCAGCAGCAAAGGCGGGACAGGTTCCTACGAGCAGTACTTC. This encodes CASSKGGTGSYEQYF.

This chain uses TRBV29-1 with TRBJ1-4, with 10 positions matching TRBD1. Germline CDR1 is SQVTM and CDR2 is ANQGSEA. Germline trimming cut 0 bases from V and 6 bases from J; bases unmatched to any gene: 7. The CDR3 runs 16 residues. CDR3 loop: CSVEDTDGTGDEKLFF. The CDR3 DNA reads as TGCAGCGTTGAAGACACCGACGGGACAGGGGATGAAAAACTGTTTTTT. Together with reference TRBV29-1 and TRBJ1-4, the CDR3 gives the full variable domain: SAVISQKPSRDICQRGTSLTIQCQVDSQVTMMFWYRQQPGQSLTLIATANQGSEATYESGFVIDKFPISRPNLTFSTLTVSNMSPEDSSIYLCSVEDTDGTGDEKLFFGSGTQLSVL.

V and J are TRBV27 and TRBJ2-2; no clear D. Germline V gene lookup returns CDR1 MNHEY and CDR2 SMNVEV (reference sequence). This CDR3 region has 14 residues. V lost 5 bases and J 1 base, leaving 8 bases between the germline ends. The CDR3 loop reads CASSALGNTGELFF. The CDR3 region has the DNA TGTGCCAGCAGTGCTCTAGGGAACACCGGGGAGCTGTTTTTT.

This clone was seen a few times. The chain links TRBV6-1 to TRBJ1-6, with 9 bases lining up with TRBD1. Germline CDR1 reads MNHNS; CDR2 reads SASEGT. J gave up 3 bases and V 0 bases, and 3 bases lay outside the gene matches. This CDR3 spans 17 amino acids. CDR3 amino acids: CASSEAPTGGYNSPLHF. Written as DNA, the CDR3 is TGTGCCAGCAGTGAAGCTCCGACAGGGGGCTATAATTCACCCCTCCACTTT.

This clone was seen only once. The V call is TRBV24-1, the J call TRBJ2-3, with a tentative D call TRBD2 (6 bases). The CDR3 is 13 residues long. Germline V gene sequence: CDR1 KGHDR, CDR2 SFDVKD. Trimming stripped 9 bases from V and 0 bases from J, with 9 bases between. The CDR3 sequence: CATGAGSTDTQYF. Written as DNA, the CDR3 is TGTGCCACCGGGGCGGGGAGCACAGATACGCAGTATTTT.

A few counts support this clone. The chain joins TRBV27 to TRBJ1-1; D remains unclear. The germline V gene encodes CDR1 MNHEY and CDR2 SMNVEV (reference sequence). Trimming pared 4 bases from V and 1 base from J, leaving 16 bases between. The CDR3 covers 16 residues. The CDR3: CASSYHSLPGNTEAFF. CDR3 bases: TGTGCCAGCAGTTACCATTCACTTCCAGGGAACACTGAAGCTTTCTTT.

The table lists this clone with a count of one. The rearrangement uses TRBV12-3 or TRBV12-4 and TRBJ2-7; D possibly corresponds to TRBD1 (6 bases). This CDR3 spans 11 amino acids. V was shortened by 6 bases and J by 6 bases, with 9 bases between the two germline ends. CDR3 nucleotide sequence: TGTGCCAGCAGACAAGGGGGCGAGCAGTACTTC. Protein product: CASRQGGEQYF.

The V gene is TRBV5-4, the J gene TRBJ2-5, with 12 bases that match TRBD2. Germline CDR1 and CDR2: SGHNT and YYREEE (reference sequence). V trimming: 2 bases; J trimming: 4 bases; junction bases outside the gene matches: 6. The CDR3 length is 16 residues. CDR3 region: CASSFPGTSGSETQYF. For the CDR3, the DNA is TGTGCCAGCAGCTTCCCCGGGACTAGCGGGTCAGAGACCCAGTACTTC. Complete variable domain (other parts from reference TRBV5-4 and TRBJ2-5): ETGVTQSPTHLIKTRGQQVTLRCSSQSGHNTVSWYQQALGQGPQFIFQYYREEENGRGNFPPRFSGLQFPNYSSELNVNALELDDSALYLCASSFPGTSGSETQYFGPGTRLLVL.